The entry below gives a single TCR beta chain sequence along with its context. Its target is not known. A CD45RO/CCR7/CD25/CD127/CD95/CD27 panel sorted naive, central memory, regulatory and stem cell-like memory CD4+ cells. The record originates from a study of beta chain features in type 1 diabetes. In the study overall: Sorted cells from all samples, numbering about 99,000,000, were examined. Overall study findings and caveats: Naive, central memory and Treg TCRB repertoires seemed to resemble each other more closely in patients than they did in healthy donors. Researchers caution that PCR might favor shorter templates, equally among patients and controls.

Reverse transcription of all isolated RNA meant that expressed TCRB transcripts were sequenced. Method: immunoSEQ multiplex PCR; TCRdb's copy keeps in-frame clones and lacks some. Of under 90,000 clones listed, roughly 31% are singletons. Trimming took 5 bases from V and 1 from J; bases not matched to a gene: 4. The germline gives CDR1 SGHTA, CDR2 FQGNSA. This CDR3 is 15 amino acids long. The chain employs TRBV7-2 and TRBJ2-3, with 9 bases identical to TRBD2. The sequence came from a woman between 18 and 29 years old in good health. The sequenced sample was stem cell memory CD4+ T cells from blood. The DNA for the CDR3 is TGTGCCAGCAGCCAAAGGACTAGCGGCACAGATACGCAGTATTTT. The encoded protein is CASSQRTSGTDTQYF.